These 3 T cell receptor beta chains originate from one sample sequenced in a study of CD8 T cells in ankylosing spondylitis. One entry per CDR3 protein results from TCRdb running MiXCR on the 5' RACE reads. The profile shows 150,000 to 200,000 distinct CDR3 sequences, around a sixth of them singletons. Input material: blood, either unsorted or a sorted T cell fraction (not recorded which). The receptors come from a male donor aged 5-30 years with ankylosing spondylitis or in good health (not recorded which).

V usage is TRBV20-1 and J usage is TRBJ2-3; 7 positions match TRBD2. The V gene end was trimmed by 0 bases and the J gene end by 8 bases; junction bases not matched to a gene: 8. The CDR3 runs 14 residues. Germline V gene lookup returns CDR1 DFQATT and CDR2 SNEGSKA (reference sequence). The DNA for the CDR3 is TGCAGTGCTAGAGACGGCGGGAGTCTGGGTACGCAGTATTTT. The encoded protein is CSARDGGSLGTQYF.

At least ten counts were recorded for this clonotype. The V and J genes are TRBV12-3 or TRBV12-4 and TRBJ2-1, with D hard to call. The CDR3 runs 14 residues. Between the trimmed V and J ends, which lost 1 base and 5 bases, there was a span of 9 bases. The CDR3 protein is CASSLGWVDNEQFF. As DNA, the CDR3 is TGTGCCAGCAGTTTAGGATGGGTGGACAATGAGCAGTTCTTC.

This clonotype has a count of ten or more. This CDR3 is CASKIATGTFYSNEQFF. CDR3 bases: TGTGCCAGCAAGATAGCGACCGGGACATTCTACAGCAATGAGCAGTTCTTC. This chain connects TRBV6-5 to TRBJ2-1, with D perhaps matching TRBD1 (6 bases). Germline loops: CDR1 MNHEY, CDR2 SVGAGI. This CDR3 comprises 17 residues. Trimming shortened V by 7 bases and J by 6 bases, and 25 bases separated the two germline ends.